One and the same sample provided the 25 T cell receptor beta chains below, sequenced in a study of cytomegalovirus exposure and HLA in healthy donors (dated by TCRdb to about 2017). Library generation was performed with the immunoSEQ multiplex PCR assay. For the multiplex PCR, a mixture combining 60 forward primers for TCR Vbeta segments and 13 reverse primers for TCR Jbeta segments was used. TCRdb provides this immuneACCESS table in a form limited to in-frame rearrangements. Some clones are lacking; in checked studies, under half of them reflect an unresolved V gene, and why the rest are absent is not known. This sample holds about 150,000 clones; more than 75% were observed only once. The ten most abundant clones make up 5.6% of the sample. The material sequenced was PBMCs. The receptors come from a woman aged 35 to 49 in good health and CMV-seropositive.

This chain uses TRBV7-2 with TRBJ2-7; TRBD2 matches 9 bases. Germline V lookup: CDR1 SGHTA, CDR2 FQGNSA. The CDR3 is 16 residues long. V gave up 5 bases and J gave up 7 bases; unmatched junction bases: 15. This CDR3 is CASSPQTIAGGGEQYF. The CDR3 DNA reads as TGTGCCAGCAGCCCCCAGACCATCGCGGGAGGGGGTGAGCAGTACTTC.

The genes are TRBV2 and TRBJ2-1; D unclear. Between the trimmed V and J ends, which lost 3 bases and 6 bases, there was a span of 9 bases. There are 13 residues in the CDR3. Germline values: CDR1 SNHLY, CDR2 FYNNEI. Here the CDR3 DNA reads TGTGCCAGCAGTGAGGGCCAGATCAATGAGCAGTTCTTC. Translated: CASSEGQINEQFF. Drawing the rest from reference TRBV2 and TRBJ2-1, the complete variable domain is EPEVTQTPSHQVTQMGQEVILRCVPISNHLYFYWYRQILGQKVEFLVSFYNNEISEKSEIFDDQFSVERPDGSNFTLKIRSTKLEDSAMYFCASSEGQINEQFFGPGTRLTVL.

The J gene is TRBJ2-5, the V gene TRBV5-4; 8 bases fit TRBD2. Germline V gene lookup returns CDR1 SGHNT and CDR2 YYREEE (reference sequence). There are 16 residues in the CDR3. The V and J ends lost 2 bases and 1 base, in that order; junction bases with no gene match: 7. CDR3 coding DNA: TGTGCCAGCAGCTTTAGGGTAGCGGGGATCCAAGAGACCCAGTACTTC. Its translation: CASSFRVAGIQETQYF.

This chain links TRBV18 with TRBJ2-5; D is possibly TRBD1 (6 bases). V was trimmed by 3 bases and J by 0 bases, leaving 8 bases between them. The CDR3 extends over 14 amino acids. Germline lookup yields CDR1 KGHSH and CDR2 LQKENI. CDR3 sequence (DNA): TGTGCCAGCTCACCTACAGGGTACCAAGAGACCCAGTACTTC. Its translation is CASSPTGYQETQYF.

The V gene is TRBV7-6, the J gene TRBJ2-2; no reliable D call. The CDR3 length is 13 residues. The germline V gene has CDR1 SGHVS and CDR2 FNYEAQ. Trimming pared 1 base from V and 4 bases from J, leaving 4 bases between. For the CDR3, the DNA is TGTGCCAGCAGCTTAGGGGCCACCGGGGAGCTGTTTTTT. Translation: CASSLGATGELFF.

This sequence joins TRBV5-6 and TRBJ2-1; 11 bases agree with TRBD2. This CDR3 has 15 amino acids. Germline CDR1 and CDR2: SGHDT and YYEEEE. V shed 0 bases, J shed 6 bases, and the junction held 2 bases outside the gene matches. The DNA of the CDR3 is TGTGCCAGCAGCTTGGTTAGCGGGAGGGGCAATGAGCAGTTCTTC. This gives the protein CASSLVSGRGNEQFF.

J is TRBJ2-3 and V is TRBV5-1; TRBD1 aligns across 9 bases. The J segment lost 4 bases and the V segment lost 4 bases, leaving 10 bases of the junction unmatched. The CDR3 totals 16 residues. CDR1 and CDR2 (germline): SGHRS, YFSETQ. CDR3 in amino acids: CASSLQDRGSADTQYF. The DNA of the CDR3 is TGCGCCAGCAGCCTTCAGGACAGGGGAAGTGCAGATACGCAGTATTTT.

V is TRBV7-8 and J is TRBJ1-2; D not certain. Germline CDR1 is SGHVS and CDR2 is FQNEAQ. The CDR3 length is 14 residues. V lost 1 base and J 4 bases, leaving 10 bases between the germline ends. In DNA, the CDR3 is TGTGCCAGCAGCTTAGTCGAGCGGGGCTATGGCTACACCTTC. It is translated as CASSLVERGYGYTF.

The chain carries TRBV5-4 and TRBJ1-2; TRBD1 might be the D (6 bases). The CDR3 contains 14 residues. Germline V gene sequence: CDR1 SGHNT, CDR2 YYREEE (reference sequence). Trimming cost V 7 bases and J 4 bases, with 17 bases left between them. The CDR3 reads CASLRDTGTYGYTF. CDR3 sequence (DNA): TGTGCCAGCCTAAGAGACACAGGGACCTATGGCTACACCTTC.

The rearrangement joins TRBV12-5 to TRBJ2-7; D gene unclear. This CDR3 has 11 amino acids. V shed 6 bases and J shed 4 bases, with 7 bases lying between them. Germline loops: CDR1 LGHNT, CDR2 FRNRAP. CDR3 in DNA: TGTGCTAGTGGCCACGAGTACGAGCAGTACTTC. Protein product: CASGHEYEQYF.

This chain uses TRBV2 with TRBJ2-1, with D perhaps TRBD2 (5 bases). V was trimmed by 4 bases and J by 3 bases, leaving 16 bases between them. The germline gives CDR1 SNHLY, CDR2 FYNNEI. This CDR3 is built from 16 residues. The CDR3 DNA sequence: TGTGCCAGCAGTGGACCTAGGACTCAACTCTACAATGAGCAGTTCTTC. This sequence encodes CASSGPRTQLYNEQFF.

This clone appeared a few times. The chain employs TRBV29-1 and TRBJ1-1; 7 positions match TRBD1. Germline V gene sequence: CDR1 SQVTM, CDR2 ANQGSEA. This CDR3 has 13 residues. V lost 5 bases and J lost 2; bases outside the gene matches: 5. For the CDR3, the DNA is TGCAGCGTTAAGGGACAGACAAACACTGAAGCTTTCTTT. It specifies CSVKGQTNTEAFF.

This rearrangement joins TRBV28 to TRBJ2-7; 9 nucleotides agree with TRBD2. Germline V lookup: CDR1 MDHEN, CDR2 SYDVKM. CDR3 size: 16 residues. The ends lost 2 bases at V and 2 bases at J; junction bases unmatched: 7. The CDR3 DNA follows: TGTGCCAGCAGTTTAGTTGTGGCGGGAGGGCCCTACGAGCAGTACTTC. Protein: CASSLVVAGGPYEQYF.

The chain couples TRBV27 to TRBJ1-2, with 8 bases lining up with TRBD1. Losses at the gene ends were 4 bases for V and 5 bases for J; bases not matched to a gene: 3. Per germline, CDR1 MNHEY and CDR2 SMNVEV (reference sequence). The CDR3 covers 13 residues. CDR3 nucleotides: TGTGCCAGCAGTTCAAGACAGGGGTATGGCTACACCTTC. Translating it yields CASSSRQGYGYTF.

The gene calls are TRBV5-1 and TRBJ1-2; TRBD1 aligns across 9 bases. The CDR3 sequence is 16 residues long. V trimming: 0 bases; J trimming: 5 bases; junction bases outside the gene matches: 8. CDR1 and CDR2 from the germline V gene are SGHRS and YFSETQ. Here the CDR3 reads CASSLGTGGELYGYTF. The CDR3 DNA reads TGCGCCAGCAGCTTGGGAACAGGGGGCGAGTTGTATGGCTACACCTTC.

The gene calls are TRBV5-1 and TRBJ2-1, with 10 bases identical to TRBD2. CDR1 and CDR2 from the germline V gene are SGHRS and YFSETQ. The CDR3 has 18 amino acids. Trimming at V came to 1 base and at J to 1 base, leaving 8 bases not matched to a gene. The CDR3 region is CASSLTPSAGGSYNEQFF. Here the CDR3 DNA reads TGCGCCAGCAGCTTGACACCCTCAGCGGGAGGGTCCTACAATGAGCAGTTCTTC.

This chain links TRBV28 with TRBJ2-7; D unresolved. Germline lookup yields CDR1 MDHEN and CDR2 SYDVKM. Between the trimmed V and J ends, which lost 6 bases and 2 bases, there was a span of 11 bases. CDR3 length equals 13 residues. In DNA form, the CDR3 reads TGTGCCAGCAGCTTCAGGAATACCTACGAGCAGTACTTC. It specifies CASSFRNTYEQYF.

This chain links TRBV6-5 with TRBJ2-7; 10 bases match TRBD1. Germline CDR1 is MNHEY and CDR2 is SVGAGI. The CDR3 is 14 amino acids. The V gene end was trimmed by 2 bases and the J gene end by 5 bases; junction bases not matched to a gene: 3. CDR3 in amino acids: CASSYGDRGHEQYF. CDR3 DNA: TGTGCCAGCAGTTACGGGGACAGGGGACACGAGCAGTACTTC.

This clone has just one count. The rearrangement joins TRBV5-6 to TRBJ2-3, with 13 bases fitting TRBD2. V was pared by 5 bases and J by 4 bases, with 4 bases of the junction left unmatched. Germline CDR1 and CDR2: SGHDT and YYEEEE. CDR3 length: 15 residues. The CDR3: CASRRLAGGSDTQYF. Here the CDR3 DNA reads TGTGCCAGCAGGAGACTAGCGGGAGGCTCAGATACGCAGTATTTT.

The V gene is TRBV10-1, the J gene TRBJ2-3, with D possibly being TRBD2 (6 bases). In germline, CDR1 is WNHNN, CDR2 SYGVQD (reference sequence). Trimming stripped 3 bases from V and 0 bases from J, with 10 bases between. This CDR3 contains 15 residues. The CDR3 DNA follows: TGCGCCAGCAGTGATAGCGGACTGAGCACAGATACGCAGTATTTT. It translates to CASSDSGLSTDTQYF.

This clone has a single count. The chain links TRBV11-2 to TRBJ2-7; TRBD2 agrees at 14 bases. From germline, CDR1 is SGHAT and CDR2 FQNNGV. V trimming: 5 bases; J trimming: 4 bases; junction bases outside the gene matches: 7. This CDR3 comprises 16 residues. This chain's CDR3 is CASSLPGTSGSYEQYF. In DNA, the CDR3 is TGTGCCAGCAGCCTGCCTGGGACTAGCGGGAGTTACGAGCAGTACTTC. The entire variable domain, with the rest obtained from reference TRBV11-2 and TRBJ2-7, is as follows: EAGVAQSPRYKIIEKRQSVAFWCNPISGHATLYWYQQILGQGPKLLIQFQNNGVVDDSQLPKDRFSAERLKGVDSTLKIQPAKLEDSAVYLCASSLPGTSGSYEQYFGPGTRLTVT.

This chain uses TRBV25-1 with TRBJ2-3; perhaps TRBD2 as D (6 bases). The CDR3 totals 11 residues. Germline lookup yields CDR1 MGHDK and CDR2 SYGVNS. Trimming cost V 6 bases and J 6 bases, with 7 bases left between them. CDR3 nucleotides: TGTGCCAGCAGACGGGGGGATACGCAGTATTTT. Translated, it gives CASRRGDTQYF.

The chain has TRBV2 and TRBJ2-7; D gene uncertain. The CDR3 has 15 amino acids. Trimming shortened V by 0 bases and J by 5 bases, and 14 bases separated the two germline ends. Germline loops: CDR1 SNHLY, CDR2 FYNNEI. The CDR3 protein is CASSEASGFPNEQYF. CDR3 in DNA: TGTGCCAGCAGTGAAGCGTCGGGTTTCCCCAACGAGCAGTACTTC.

J is TRBJ2-1 and V is TRBV6-5, with a tentative D call TRBD2 (5 bases). The CDR3 sequence is 16 residues long. V lost 3 bases, J lost 5 bases, and 17 bases lay in between. Germline CDR1 MNHEY, CDR2 SVGAGI. CDR3 in DNA: TGTGCCAGCAGTTATAGACCTAGCATCAGTAACAATGAGCAGTTCTTC. Its translation is CASSYRPSISNNEQFF.

This clone was detected a few times. The CDR3 bases are TGTGCCAGCTCACTGACTAGCGGGAGAGGGAATGAGCAGTTCTTC. Translated: CASSLTSGRGNEQFF. The chain has TRBV18 and TRBJ2-1; 12 bases fit TRBD2. J gave up 7 bases and V 4 bases, and 5 bases lay outside the gene matches. Germline lookup yields CDR1 KGHSH and CDR2 LQKENI. The CDR3 has 15 residues.